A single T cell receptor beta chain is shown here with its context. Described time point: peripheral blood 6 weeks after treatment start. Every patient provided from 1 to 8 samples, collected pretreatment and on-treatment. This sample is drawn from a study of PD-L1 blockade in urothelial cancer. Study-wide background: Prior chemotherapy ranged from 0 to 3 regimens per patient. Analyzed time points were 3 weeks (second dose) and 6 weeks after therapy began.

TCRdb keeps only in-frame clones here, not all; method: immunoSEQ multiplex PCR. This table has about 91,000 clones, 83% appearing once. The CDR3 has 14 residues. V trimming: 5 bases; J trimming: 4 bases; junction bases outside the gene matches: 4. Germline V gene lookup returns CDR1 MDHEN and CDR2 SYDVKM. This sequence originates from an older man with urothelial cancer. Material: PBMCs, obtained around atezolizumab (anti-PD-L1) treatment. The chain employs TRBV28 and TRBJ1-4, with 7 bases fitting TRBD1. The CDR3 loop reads CASSLRDSNEKLFF. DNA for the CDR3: TGTGCCAGCAGTCTAAGGGACAGTAATGAAAAACTGTTTTTT.